Each of the 5 T cell receptor beta chains below was sequenced from the same sample in a study of Ad26.COV2.S vaccination and SARS-CoV-2 variants (dated by TCRdb to about 2021). The library was produced with the immunoSEQ multiplex PCR assay. TCRdb carries this immuneACCESS record with in-frame sequences only. Its versions omit some clonotypes, under half of them owing to an unresolved V gene in the studies checked, with the rest unexplained. The sample has 360,000 or so clones on record, about nine tenths of them singletons. The leading ten clones occupy around 3.6% of the sample. The treatment or condition label, read with the paper, signifies: around 19 received Ad26.COV2.S at low or high dose, single or two shots; about five received placebo; per-sample allocation not given. Repertoires of vaccine and placebo recipients were sequenced from samples collected on day 63 after the first injection.

The sequencing used peripheral blood, collected in a trial of Ad26.COV2.S vaccine versus placebo. The receptors stem from a person aged 18-60 years who received the Ad26.COV2.S COVID-19 vaccine or a placebo.

The CDR3 DNA reads TGTGCCAGTAGTTTCCGGGACGGTTCCTACGAGCAGTACTTC. It is translated as CASSFRDGSYEQYF. The rearrangement links TRBV19 to TRBJ2-7; D assignment may be TRBD1 or TRBD2 (5 bases each). The V and J ends lost 5 bases and 1 base respectively, with 12 bases between them. This CDR3 comprises 14 residues. The V gene's germline CDR1 is LNHDA and CDR2 SQIVND (reference sequence). Complete variable domain (other parts from reference TRBV19 and TRBJ2-7): DGGITQSPKYLFRKEGQNVTLSCEQNLNHDAMYWYRQDPGQGLRLIYYSQIVNDFQKGDIAEGYSVSREKKESFPLTVTSAQKNPTAFYLCASSFRDGSYEQYFGPGTRLTVT.

This chain joins TRBV5-1 and TRBJ2-5; perhaps TRBD2 as D (6 bases). This CDR3 region has 15 residues. Germline CDR1 reads SGHRS; CDR2 reads YFSETQ. The V end was cut by 0 bases, the J end by 1 base, with 10 bases between. The CDR3 region is CASSLAGVSQETQYF. CDR3 DNA: TGCGCCAGCAGCTTGGCGGGGGTGAGCCAAGAGACCCAGTACTTC.

This clone is a singleton in its sample. This chain joins TRBV6-8 and TRBJ2-1, with 8 positions matching TRBD1. This CDR3 is built from 16 residues. Unmatched junction bases numbered 15, after V lost 7 bases and J lost 7 bases. Germline CDR1 is MNHGY and CDR2 is SAAAGT. The CDR3 DNA is TGTGCCAGCATTAATGACCGGGACAGGACCAGGAATGAGCAGTTCTTC. This encodes CASINDRDRTRNEQFF.

This chain connects TRBV9 to TRBJ2-2; D not resolved. The germline CDR1 and CDR2 sequences are SGDLS and YYNGEE. V was clipped by 4 bases and J by 7 bases, with 11 bases between them. This CDR3 is 13 amino acids long. The CDR3 protein is CASSPRPFGELFF. The CDR3 coding sequence is TGTGCCAGCAGCCCCCGACCCTTCGGGGAGCTGTTTTTT. Based on the CDR3 plus reference TRBV9 and TRBJ2-2, the full variable domain is DSGVTQTPKHLITATGQRVTLRCSPRSGDLSVYWYQQSLDQGLQFLIQYYNGEERAKGNILERFSAQQFPDLHSELNLSSLELGDSALYFCASSPRPFGELFFGEGSRLTVL.

In regard to this clone: Mismatch with germline at one junction end may stem from a read error. V is TRBV7-7 and J is TRBJ2-5, with D maybe TRBD1 (8 bases). The CDR3 covers 15 residues. CDR1 and CDR2 from the germline V gene are SSHAT and FNYEAQ (reference sequence). The DNA of the CDR3 is TGTGCTAGCAGTCGCACAGGGGGGGGACAAGAGACCCAGTACTTC. Protein: CASSRTGGGQETQYF.